One T cell receptor beta chain is described in this entry. Profiling relied on immunoSEQ multiplex PCR, and the TCRdb table lists in-frame clones only, not all of them. The sample carries 1.5 million to 1.9 million clones, around 98% recorded once. The entry originates in a study of shared clonotypes between healthy human individuals. Overall study context: Each donor contributed plates that comprised three CD4 naive, three CD4 memory, two CD8 naive and one CD8 memory.

Per the germline V gene, CDR1 is MNHEY and CDR2 is SVGAGI. This CDR3 is built from 14 residues. With 5 bases clipped from V and 3 bases from J, the junction kept 4 bases outside the gene matches. V is TRBV6-5 and J is TRBJ2-7; 10 nucleotides match TRBD2. The sample taken for sequencing was naive CD4+ T cells sorted from blood. Subset defined: CD45RA+ positively selected. The origin of this receptor is a young man in good health. The CDR3 region has the DNA TGTGCCAGCAGTCGGACTAGCGGATACTACGAGCAGTACTTC. Protein sequence: CASSRTSGYYEQYF.